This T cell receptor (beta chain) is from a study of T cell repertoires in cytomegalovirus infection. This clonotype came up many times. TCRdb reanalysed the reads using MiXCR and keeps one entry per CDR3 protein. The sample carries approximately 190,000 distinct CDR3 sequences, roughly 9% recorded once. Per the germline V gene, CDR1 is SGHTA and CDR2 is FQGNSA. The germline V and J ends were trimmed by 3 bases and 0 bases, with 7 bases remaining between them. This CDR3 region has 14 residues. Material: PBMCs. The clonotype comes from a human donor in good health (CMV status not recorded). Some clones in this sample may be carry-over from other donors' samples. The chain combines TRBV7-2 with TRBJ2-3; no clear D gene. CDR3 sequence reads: CASSFSRSTDTQYF. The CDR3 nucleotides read TGTGCCAGCAGCTTCTCCAGAAGCACAGATACGCAGTATTTT.